This TCR beta chain was recovered during a study of cytomegalovirus exposure and HLA in healthy donors. General study points: For cytomegalovirus status, the classifier reportedly gave diagnoses with high specificity and sensitivity. A later analysis linked around 15,000 TCR beta sequences to HLA alleles at 0.05 false discovery rate.

Germline V gene lookup returns CDR1 SGHRS and CDR2 YFSETQ. V was trimmed by 1 base and J by 4 bases, leaving 11 bases between them. This CDR3 contains 14 residues. Researchers ran the PCR with 60 Vbeta and 13 Jbeta primers. Repertoires were generated with immunoSEQ multiplex PCR, while TCRdb's copy carries only in-frame clones and drops some. The table lists fewer than 100,000 clones. In regard to this clone: The antigen is undetermined.

The sequencing sample was made of PBMCs. This chain links TRBV5-1 with TRBJ1-2; D may be TRBD1 (5 bases). The clonotype comes from a woman aged 55-69 years in good health and CMV-seronegative. This CDR3 reads CASSLRTPTYGYTF. CDR3 sequence (DNA): TGCGCCAGCAGCTTGCGGACACCTACCTATGGCTACACCTTC.